The clone carrying this T cell receptor (beta chain) has more than one count but fewer than ten. This sample stems from a study of blood T cells in healthy people across ages. CDR3 length equals 15 residues. Trimming stripped 2 bases from V and 3 bases from J, with 13 bases between. Germline CDR1 SGHDN, CDR2 FVKESK. Alongside a J-beta primer mix, a sample-barcoded 5' primer served in a second PCR lasting about 7 to 11 cycles. TCRdb re-called the 5' RACE reads through MiXCR, storing one row per CDR3 protein. Counted here are hundreds of thousands of distinct CDR3 sequences, 45% to 65% occurring once; the ten biggest clones make up around 37%.

V usage is TRBV14 and J usage is TRBJ2-5; D gene uncertain. Sequenced: blood. This clonotype originated in a man aged 60 to 69 in good health. CDR3 in DNA: TGTGCCAGCAGCCAATCGCGAGCCTTAAAAGAGACCCAGTACTTC. Translation gives CASSQSRALKETQYF.